Below, 14 T cell receptor beta chains from the same sample are listed, as sequenced in a study of CD8 T cells in ankylosing spondylitis. MiXCR was run by TCRdb on the 5' RACE reads, yielding one entry per CDR3 protein. The data hold around 180,000 distinct CDR3 sequences, with 15% to 20% observed a single time. Material: blood, either unsorted or a sorted T cell fraction (not recorded which). All receptors come from a male donor under 30 with ankylosing spondylitis or in good health (not recorded which).

This clonotype was observed at least ten times. The V and J genes are TRBV12-3 or TRBV12-4 and TRBJ2-1; 14 bases map to TRBD2. The CDR3 spans 16 residues. V trimming: 5 bases; J trimming: 3 bases; junction bases outside the gene matches: 3. CDR3 amino acids: CASSRTSGRLYNEQFF. As DNA, the CDR3 is TGTGCCAGCAGTAGGACTAGCGGGAGGCTCTACAATGAGCAGTTCTTC.

The chain combines TRBV20-1 with TRBJ2-5, with D perhaps being TRBD1 or TRBD2 (5 bases each). Germline V gene lookup returns CDR1 DFQATT and CDR2 SNEGSKA (reference sequence). This CDR3 has 13 amino acids. With 0 bases removed from V and 5 bases from J, the gap between germline ends came to 10 bases. The CDR3 loop reads CSARDPGPETQYF. The CDR3 nucleotides read TGCAGTGCTAGAGATCCGGGACCGGAGACCCAGTACTTC.

This clonotype was found many times. The chain has TRBV6-2 or TRBV6-3 and TRBJ2-1; 10 nucleotides match TRBD2. Trimming took 5 bases from V and 10 from J; bases not matched to a gene: 11. CDR1 and CDR2 (germline): MNHEY, SVGEGT. The CDR3 contains 15 residues. The CDR3 spells CASSPLAGLRGEQFF. CDR3 nucleotide sequence: TGTGCCAGCAGTCCACTAGCGGGGCTTCGTGGGGAGCAGTTCTTC.

This clonotype was counted only a few times. The V and J genes are TRBV9 and TRBJ2-5; 9 nucleotides agree with TRBD1. Germline loops: CDR1 SGDLS, CDR2 YYNGEE. J lost 2 bases, V lost 4 bases, and 3 bases had no gene match. This CDR3 has 14 amino acids. CDR3 amino acids: CASSRDREQETQYF. The CDR3 DNA reads as TGTGCCAGCAGCCGGGACAGGGAACAAGAGACCCAGTACTTC.

This clonotype was counted many times. Written as DNA, the CDR3 is TGCGCCAGCAGCTTGGACGACAGGCTGGGTGAAGCTTTCTTT. Translating it yields CASSLDDRLGEAFF. This chain uses TRBV5-1 with TRBJ1-1; weak D call: TRBD1 (6 bases). There are 14 residues in the CDR3. V lost 0 bases and J lost 7, with 13 bases in between. Germline V gene data show CDR1 as SGHRS and CDR2 as YFSETQ.

In this sample, this clonotype turned up many times. The rearrangement joins TRBV5-1 to TRBJ2-1; 11 nucleotides align to TRBD1. The V gene's germline CDR1 is SGHRS and CDR2 YFSETQ. V shed 4 bases and J 8 bases; nucleotides not matched to a gene: 14. This CDR3 has 17 amino acids. The CDR3 coding sequence is TGCGCCAGCAGCCGTGCCCCAGCCCGGACAGGGGGCGATGAGCAGTTCTTC. It is translated as CASSRAPARTGGDEQFF.

This clonotype was picked up many times. V gene TRBV15 combines with J gene TRBJ1-1, with D possibly being TRBD1 (5 bases). This CDR3 has 14 amino acids. Germline V gene lookup returns CDR1 LNHNV and CDR2 YYDKDF (reference sequence). The ends were cut back, 5 bases at V and 2 bases at J, with 12 bases in the middle. The CDR3 DNA follows: TGTGCCACCAGCGGGGACCGATTCAACACTGAAGCTTTCTTT. This translates into CATSGDRFNTEAFF.

The genes are TRBV20-1 and TRBJ1-5; D is uncertain. The CDR3 totals 14 residues. The V gene's germline CDR1 is DFQATT and CDR2 SNEGSKA (reference sequence). Between the trimmed V and J ends, which lost 3 bases and 1 base, there was a span of 10 bases. The CDR3 DNA reads as TGCAGTGCTAGGAGCCTTACAAGCAATCAGCCCCAGCATTTT. It is translated as CSARSLTSNQPQHF.

The chain carries TRBV27 and TRBJ2-7; the match to TRBD1 covers 9 bases. V lost 4 bases and J lost 3; bases outside the gene matches: 7. This CDR3 comprises 15 residues. Germline CDR1 and CDR2: MNHEY and SMNVEV (reference sequence). The CDR3 region is CASSSPGTGSYEQYF. CDR3 coding DNA: TGTGCCAGCAGTTCCCCCGGGACAGGGAGCTACGAGCAGTACTTC.

The rearrangement links TRBV7-9 to TRBJ1-2, with D possibly being TRBD1 (6 bases). Germline V CDR1 and CDR2: SEHNR, FQNEAQ (reference sequence). This CDR3 has 14 residues. Trimming shortened V by 6 bases and J by 4 bases, and 15 bases separated the two germline ends. The CDR3 DNA is TGTGCCAGCAGTTCCTCCGGGACATCCTATGGCTACACCTTC. Protein: CASSSSGTSYGYTF.

This chain connects TRBV7-8 to TRBJ2-5; no reliable D call. Germline V lookup: CDR1 SGHVS, CDR2 FQNEAQ. V was shortened by 3 bases and J by 2 bases, with 7 bases between the two germline ends. The CDR3 spans 13 residues. The DNA of the CDR3 is TGTGCCAGCAGCTTCGGTGCTCAAGAGACCCAGTACTTC. This codes for CASSFGAQETQYF.

This clonotype was seen ten or more times. The chain couples TRBV7-9 to TRBJ2-7; TRBD1 is a possible D gene (7 bases). V was trimmed by 6 bases and J by 1 base, leaving 19 bases between them. In germline, CDR1 is SEHNR, CDR2 FQNEAQ (reference sequence). This CDR3 has 16 amino acids. The CDR3 sequence is CASSPGGTESSYEQYF. The DNA for the CDR3 is TGTGCCAGCAGTCCGGGCGGGACAGAGAGTTCCTACGAGCAGTACTTC.

Many counts were recorded for this clonotype. The chain combines TRBV7-9 with TRBJ2-2; D call uncertain. CDR3 length equals 12 residues. V was clipped by 4 bases and J by 3 bases, with 3 bases between them. CDR1 and CDR2 (germline): SEHNR, FQNEAQ (reference sequence). CDR3 nucleotides: TGTGCCAGCAGCTCAGACACCGGGGAGCTGTTTTTT. The encoded protein is CASSSDTGELFF.

This clonotype has a count of ten or more. The V and J genes are TRBV5-1 and TRBJ2-5; D is ambiguous. V dropped 0 bases and J dropped 5 bases, with 17 bases sitting between them. This CDR3 is built from 16 residues. Germline CDR1 reads SGHRS; CDR2 reads YFSETQ. CDR3 loop: CASSLERSSIRETQYF. DNA for the CDR3: TGCGCCAGCAGCTTGGAGCGCAGTTCAATCAGGGAGACCCAGTACTTC.